This T cell receptor beta chain was found in a study of blood T cell repertoires in COVID-19. Study in general: Sources were T cells, B-cell-depleted T cells, or PBMCs; the material itself was cDNA or gDNA.

Trimming removed 2 bases at V and 5 bases at J, with 10 bases between. Germline-derived CDR1 and CDR2 are SGHAT and FQNNGV. This CDR3 comprises 15 residues. Followed over time, Seattle patients had been enrolled while infection was active. Repertoires were generated with immunoSEQ multiplex PCR, while TCRdb's copy carries only in-frame clones and drops some. The table has fewer than 80,000 clones, 86% seen once. The sequenced sample was peripheral blood. V and J are TRBV11-2 and TRBJ1-6, with a possible D match to TRBD1 (5 bases). The sequence derives from an older man with COVID-19, enrolled during active disease. In nucleotides, the CDR3 is TGTGCCAGCAGCTTAAGGACACTTAATAATTCACCCCTCCACTTT. Protein: CASSLRTLNNSPLHF.